This T cell receptor beta chain was identified during a study of response to subunit inactivated influenza vaccine. The germline CDR1 and CDR2 sequences are LNHDA and SQIVND (reference sequence). V was clipped by 5 bases and J by 6 bases; unmatched bases: 7. This CDR3 has 14 residues. This clonotype has more than one count but fewer than ten. Antigen: not known. TCRdb itself ran the RT-PCR reads through MiXCR, one entry per CDR3 protein. The sample has about 650,000 distinct CDR3 sequences; about 14% are singletons. Study-level points and caveats: With each seasonal influenza vaccination, the authors suggested, few new T cells are recruited.

The sequence was obtained from a man aged 50 to 59 who received an inactivated influenza vaccine. Sample: PBMCs from blood, taken less than 15 days before vaccination. This chain links TRBV19 with TRBJ2-1; 7 bases map to TRBD1. This chain's CDR3 is CASSPGQRGNEQFF. As DNA, the CDR3 is TGTGCCAGTAGTCCGGGACAGAGAGGCAATGAGCAGTTCTTC. Full variable domain (missing parts from reference TRBV19 and TRBJ2-1): DGGITQSPKYLFRKEGQNVTLSCEQNLNHDAMYWYRQDPGQGLRLIYYSQIVNDFQKGDIAEGYSVSREKKESFPLTVTSAQKNPTAFYLCASSPGQRGNEQFFGPGTRLTVL.